These T cell receptor beta chains were read from a single sample in a study of cytomegalovirus exposure and HLA in healthy donors. TCRdb's table, derived via immunoSEQ multiplex PCR, lists solely in-frame clones and lacks some. The sample has about 180,000 clones, roughly 85% seen once. The sample consisted of PBMCs. These receptors originate from a man aged 35 to 55 in good health and CMV-seropositive. The CDR3 runs from the conserved cysteine through the conserved F or W. The D gene is left open where the match is weak. Expanded clones are given a class, and other clones once, few, many or no size at all.

clone_size j_call d_call v_call cdr3_nt cdr3_aa
NA TRBJ1-3 TRBD1 TRBV11-2 TGTGCCAGCAGCTTATCCATTAACAGGGGGAGGTTGGACACCATATATTTT CASSLSINRGRLDTIYF
NA TRBJ2-7 TRBD2 TRBV5-4 TGTGCCAGCAGCTCTATAGCGGGAGTGGGAGAGCAGTACTTC CASSSIAGVGEQYF
NA TRBJ2-1 TRBD1 TRBV6-4 TGTGCCAGCAGCAACACGGGACAGGGGGGGAATGAGCAGTTCTTC CASSNTGQGGNEQFF
NA TRBJ1-3 NA TRBV4-1 TGCGCCAGCAGCCCAATATCCGGTGGAAACACCATATATTTT CASSPISGGNTIYF
NA TRBJ1-2 TRBD1 TRBV2 TGTGCCAGCCGGGACAGCCCCTCCTATGGCTACACCTTC CASRDSPSYGYTF
NA TRBJ2-2 NA TRBV10-3 TGTGCCATCAGTGAGATACAGACAAATGGGGAGCTGTTTTTT CAISEIQTNGELFF
NA TRBJ2-5 TRBD2 TRBV5-4 TGTGCCAGCAGCTTGGCCCGGACTAGCGGGAGTAATCAGGAGACCCAGTACTTC CASSLARTSGSNQETQYF
NA TRBJ1-1 NA TRBV19 TGTGCCAGTAGTGCTCGACAGAACACTGAAGCTTTCTTT CASSARQNTEAFF
NA TRBJ2-7 TRBD2 TRBV5-1 TGCGCCAGCAGCTTGGGGGTAGCGGGAGCCTACGAGCAGTACTTC CASSLGVAGAYEQYF
NA TRBJ2-7 TRBD2 TRBV6-6 TGTGCCAGCAGCCCCCGAGCTAGCGGGAGCCACGAGCAGTACTTC CASSPRASGSHEQYF
NA TRBJ2-1 NA TRBV11-3 TGTGCCAGCAGCCCCCACCGTCGGGACTCTTACAATGAGCAGTTCTTC CASSPHRRDSYNEQFF
NA TRBJ2-6 NA TRBV29-1 TGCAGCGTTGGGGCCTCTGGGGCCAACGGCCTGACTTTC CSVGASGANGLTF
NA TRBJ2-1 TRBD2 TRBV7-2 TGTGCCAGCAGCCCCGAGGGCGGGAGGGCCAAGAATGAGCAGTTCTTC CASSPEGGRAKNEQFF
NA TRBJ2-7 TRBD1 TRBV2 TGTGCCAGCAGTGCGGACAGGGGGCCCTACGAGCAGTACTTC CASSADRGPYEQYF
once TRBJ2-1 TRBD1 TRBV5-1 TGCGCCAGCAGCTTGCTGACAGGGGGCTGGAATGAGCAGTTCTTC CASSLLTGGWNEQFF
NA TRBJ2-1 NA TRBV27 TGTGCCAGCAGTTACGACCCAGCGCAATTGACCAATGAGCAGTTCTTC CASSYDPAQLTNEQFF
NA TRBJ2-3 TRBD2 TRBV7-2 TGTGCCAGCAGCCGGACTAGCGGTCGCACAGATACGCAGTATTTT CASSRTSGRTDTQYF
NA TRBJ2-3 TRBD2 TRBV7-6 TGTGCCAGCAGCCGAATAAATTCAATACTCGCGGGGGGACCCACAGATACGCAGTATTTT CASSRINSILAGGPTDTQYF
few TRBJ1-6 NA TRBV2 TGTGCCAGCAGTGTGGAGGGTTCCTATAATTCACCCCTCCACTTT CASSVEGSYNSPLHF
NA TRBJ2-7 NA TRBV2 TGTGCCAGCAGGTCCGACTCGAGCTCCTACGAGCAGTACTTC CASRSDSSSYEQYF
NA TRBJ2-7 TRBD2 TRBV13 TGTGCCAGCAGCTTACTAGCGGGAGGGCCGCCTTACTCCTACGAGCAGTACTTC CASSLLAGGPPYSYEQYF
NA TRBJ2-7 TRBD1 TRBV25-1 TGTGCCAGCAAGGGACAGGGCGTCTACGAGCAGTACTTC CASKGQGVYEQYF
NA TRBJ1-5 TRBD1 TRBV2 TGTGCCAGCAGTCGAACAGGGGGCTTTCAGCCCCAGCATTTT CASSRTGGFQPQHF
NA TRBJ2-7 TRBD1 TRBV5-1 TGCGCCAGCAGCCGGGACAGGACAACCTACGAGCAGTACTTC CASSRDRTTYEQYF
NA TRBJ2-1 NA TRBV10-3 TGTGCCATCAGTGAGTCGAAAGGGAGTCCCTTCTACAATGAGCAGTTCTTC CAISESKGSPFYNEQFF
NA TRBJ2-7 TRBD1 TRBV10-2 TGCGCCAGCAGGCCTTACAGGGGACCGACCTACGAGCAGTACTTC CASRPYRGPTYEQYF
NA TRBJ2-1 TRBD2 TRBV27 TGTGCCAGCAGTTTATCTCTGGGACTAGCGGGAGGGCCACGCAAGTTCTTC CASSLSLGLAGGPRKFF
NA TRBJ2-5 NA TRBV5-1 TGCGCCAGAAAGGAGGCTAGACTGGGAGAGCAGTACTTC CARKEARLGEQYF
NA TRBJ2-7 NA TRBV9 TGTGCCAGCAGCGTGTGGGGCCAGGACAACGAGCAGTACTTC CASSVWGQDNEQYF
NA TRBJ2-3 NA TRBV13 TGTGCCAGCAGCTTAGTAGGGAGTGCAGATACGCAGTATTTT CASSLVGSADTQYF
once TRBJ2-7 TRBD2 TRBV6-1 TGTGCCAGTACCGGACTAGCGGATACCTACGAGCAGTACTTC CASTGLADTYEQYF
NA TRBJ2-5 NA TRBV10-2 TGCGCCAGCAGTGGGGGGACTCAAATTTTCCAAGAGACCCAGTACTTC CASSGGTQIFQETQYF
NA TRBJ2-5 NA TRBV28 TGTGCCAGCAGTCCGCAGGACAGATACCAAGAGACCCAGTACTTC CASSPQDRYQETQYF
NA TRBJ2-7 NA TRBV10-1 TGCGCCAGCCAGGACAGTTCCTCCTACGAGCAGTACTTC CASQDSSSYEQYF
NA TRBJ2-7 NA TRBV6-4 TGTGCCAGTAGTGACTCGAGGCGGCCCACCTACGAGCAGTACTTC CASSDSRRPTYEQYF